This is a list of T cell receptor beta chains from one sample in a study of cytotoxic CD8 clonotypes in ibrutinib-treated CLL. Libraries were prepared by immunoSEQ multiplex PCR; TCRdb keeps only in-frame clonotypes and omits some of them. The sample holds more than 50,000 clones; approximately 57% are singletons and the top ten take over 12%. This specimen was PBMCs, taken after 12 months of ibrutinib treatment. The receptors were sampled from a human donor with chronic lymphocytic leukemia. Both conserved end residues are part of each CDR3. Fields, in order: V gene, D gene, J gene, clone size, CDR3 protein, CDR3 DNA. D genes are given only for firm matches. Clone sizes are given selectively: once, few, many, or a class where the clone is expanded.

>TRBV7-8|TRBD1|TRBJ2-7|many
CASSPNDRGVHEQYF
TGTGCCAGCAGCCCTAATGACAGGGGAGTCCACGAGCAGTACTTC
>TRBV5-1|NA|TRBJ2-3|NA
CASRRYGTDTQYF
TGCGCCAGCAGGAGGTATGGCACAGATACGCAGTATTTT
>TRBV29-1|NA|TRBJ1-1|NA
CSVGRRGGTEAFF
TGCAGCGTTGGCCGACGGGGGGGGACTGAAGCTTTCTTT
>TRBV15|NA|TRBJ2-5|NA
CATSRTGPLKETQYF
TGTGCCACCAGCAGAACCGGTCCGCTAAAAGAGACCCAGTACTTC
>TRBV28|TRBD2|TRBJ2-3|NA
CASSLNYERESWGSTDTQYF
TGTGCCAGCAGTTTAAACTACGAGCGGGAGAGTTGGGGGAGCACAGATACGCAGTATTTT
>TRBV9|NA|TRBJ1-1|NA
CASSVAALGGSAFF
TGTGCCAGCAGCGTAGCTGCGTTGGGCGGATCAGCTTTCTTT
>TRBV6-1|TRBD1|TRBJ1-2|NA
CASRQGDGYTF
TGTGCCAGCAGACAGGGGGACGGCTACACCTTC
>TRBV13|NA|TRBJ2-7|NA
CASSYSIVRDDEQYF
TGTGCCAGCAGTTACTCGATCGTTAGGGACGACGAGCAGTACTTC
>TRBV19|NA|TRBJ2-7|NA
CASAGTPTYEQYF
TGTGCCAGCGCCGGGACACCTACCTACGAGCAGTACTTC
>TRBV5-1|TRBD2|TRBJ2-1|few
CASSIGLAGYEQFF
TGCGCCAGCAGCATAGGACTAGCGGGATATGAGCAGTTCTTC
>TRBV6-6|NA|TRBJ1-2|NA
CASTLSGVDLGYGYTF
TGTGCCAGCACCTTGTCGGGCGTGGATTTAGGCTATGGCTACACCTTC
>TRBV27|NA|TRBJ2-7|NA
CAPQYMGRSRAYEQYF
TGTGCCCCCCAGTATATGGGACGTAGTAGGGCCTACGAGCAGTACTTC
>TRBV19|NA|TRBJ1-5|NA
CASSTPLLGNQPQHF
TGTGCCAGTAGTACCCCGTTATTAGGCAATCAGCCCCAGCATTTT
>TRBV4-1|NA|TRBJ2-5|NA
CASSQDRGRTQYF
TGCGCCAGCAGCCAAGATAGGGGTAGGACCCAGTACTTC
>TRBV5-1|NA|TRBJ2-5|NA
CASSLLNQETQYF
TGCGCCAGCAGCCTCCTAAATCAAGAGACCCAGTACTTC
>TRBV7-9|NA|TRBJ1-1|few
CASSPRDGGNTEAFF
TGTGCCAGCAGCCCCCGGGACGGAGGGAACACTGAAGCTTTCTTT
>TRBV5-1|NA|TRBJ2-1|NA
CASSLLDSYKNNEQFF
TGCGCCAGCAGTTTACTAGACAGTTACAAAAACAATGAGCAGTTCTTC
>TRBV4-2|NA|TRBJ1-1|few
CASSQGVNTEAFF
TGTGCCAGCAGCCAGGGGGTGAACACTGAAGCTTTCTTT
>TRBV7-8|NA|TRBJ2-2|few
CASSLGVRPGVTGELFF
TGTGCCAGCAGCTTAGGTGTGAGACCCGGGGTCACCGGGGAGCTGTTTTTT
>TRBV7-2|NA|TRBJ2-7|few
CASSLAALGRVYF
TGTGCCAGCAGCTTAGCTGCACTGGGACGGGTCTACTTC
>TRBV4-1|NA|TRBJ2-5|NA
CASSQTGTFQETQYF
TGCGCCAGCAGCCAGACCGGGACTTTCCAAGAGACCCAGTACTTC
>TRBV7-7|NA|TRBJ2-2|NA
CASSSRGWNTGELFF
TGTGCCAGCAGCTCTCGGGGCTGGAACACCGGGGAGCTGTTTTTT
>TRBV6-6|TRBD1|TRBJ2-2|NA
CASSTRDRLNTGELFF
TGTGCCAGCAGTACAAGGGACAGGTTAAACACCGGGGAGCTGTTTTTT
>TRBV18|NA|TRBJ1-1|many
CATRSGGIGGAFF
TGTGCCACCCGATCGGGAGGGATAGGAGGAGCTTTCTTT
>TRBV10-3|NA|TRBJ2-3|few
CAIGDSGTDTQYF
TGTGCTATCGGTGACAGTGGCACAGATACGCAGTATTTT
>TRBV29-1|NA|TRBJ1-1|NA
CSGIGGPNTEAFF
TGCAGCGGAATCGGAGGACCGAACACTGAAGCTTTCTTT
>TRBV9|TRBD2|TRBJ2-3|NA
CASSLSPSGHTDTQYF
TGTGCCAGCAGCCTCAGCCCTAGCGGGCACACAGATACGCAGTATTTT
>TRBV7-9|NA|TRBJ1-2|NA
CASSSSTRGAGKVGYGYTF
TGTGCCAGCAGCTCCTCCACCCGAGGGGCAGGTAAAGTTGGCTATGGCTACACCTTC
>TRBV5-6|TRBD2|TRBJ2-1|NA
CASSGLGLAAPGIHNEQFF
TGTGCCAGCAGCGGCCTAGGACTAGCGGCCCCTGGTATTCACAATGAGCAGTTCTTC
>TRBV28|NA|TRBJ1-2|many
CASSGRFGYTF
TGTGCCAGCAGTGGCCGGTTTGGCTACACCTTC
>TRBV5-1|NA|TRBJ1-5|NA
CASSLVGARNQPQHF
TGCGCCAGCAGCTTGGTGGGGGCGCGGAATCAGCCCCAGCATTTT
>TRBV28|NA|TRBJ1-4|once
CASSPLARVNEKLFF
TGTGCCAGCAGTCCCCTGGCGAGGGTTAATGAAAAACTGTTTTTT
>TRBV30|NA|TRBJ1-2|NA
CAWSVRPLDGYTF
TGTGCCTGGAGTGTACGCCCGTTGGATGGCTACACCTTC
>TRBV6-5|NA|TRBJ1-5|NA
CASSYSGRVDQPQHF
TGTGCCAGCAGTTACTCGGGAAGGGTAGATCAGCCCCAGCATTTT
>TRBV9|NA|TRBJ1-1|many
CASSAGRGYTEAFF
TGTGCCAGCAGCGCAGGAAGGGGATACACTGAAGCTTTCTTT
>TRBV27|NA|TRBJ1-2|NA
CASSREGRNYGYTF
TGTGCCAGCAGTCGGGAGGGGAGAAACTATGGCTACACCTTC
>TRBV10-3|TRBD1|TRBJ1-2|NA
CAISESVVGTGEKGYTF
TGTGCCATCAGTGAGTCGGTGGTGGGGACAGGGGAAAAGGGCTACACCTTC
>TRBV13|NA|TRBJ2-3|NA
CASSLGSASLLAGDTQYF
TGTGCCAGCAGCTTGGGTAGTGCGTCCCTCCTGGCCGGGGATACGCAGTATTTT
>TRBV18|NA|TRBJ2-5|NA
CASSRDIGETQYF
TGTGCCAGCTCAAGGGACATCGGAGAGACCCAGTACTTC
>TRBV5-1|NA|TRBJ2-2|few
CASSLDGIRITGELFF
TGCGCCAGCAGCTTGGATGGGATCCGAATTACCGGGGAGCTGTTTTTT
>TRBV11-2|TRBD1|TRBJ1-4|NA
CASSYGQGSGKLFF
TGTGCCAGCAGCTACGGACAGGGGAGCGGTAAACTGTTTTTT
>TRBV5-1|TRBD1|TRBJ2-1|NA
CASSSMGQVRNNEQFF
TGCGCCAGCAGCTCCATGGGACAGGTCAGGAACAATGAGCAGTTCTTC
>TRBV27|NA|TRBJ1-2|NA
CASSLNGGFYGYTF
TGTGCCAGCAGTTTAAATGGGGGATTCTATGGCTACACCTTC